The present T cell receptor beta chain was sequenced within a study of shared clonotypes between healthy human individuals. In the sorted-subset replicate PCRs, 150 to 250 ng DNA, some 30,000 T cell genomes, was used. The table came from immunoSEQ multiplex PCR; TCRdb's copy has only in-frame clones and leaves some out. The sample has millions of clones; 95% are singletons. It was into CD45RA+ naive and CD45RA-negative memory subsets that the CD4+ cells were split. The CDR3 sequence is 15 residues long. V gave up 0 bases and J gave up 4 bases, with 10 bases separating them. Germline CDR1 reads SNHLY; CDR2 reads FYNNEI.

The gene calls are TRBV2 and TRBJ1-5; D remains unclear. This sequence was found in a young man in good health. Material: naive CD4+ T cells sorted from blood. Indicated subset: CD45RA+ positively selected. Written as DNA, the CDR3 is TGTGCCAGCAGTGAAGCGTTACAGATAAATCAGCCCCAGCATTTT. Amino acids: CASSEALQINQPQHF. Full variable domain (remainder filled in from reference TRBV2 and TRBJ1-5): EPEVTQTPSHQVTQMGQEVILRCVPISNHLYFYWYRQILGQKVEFLVSFYNNEISEKSEIFDDQFSVERPDGSNFTLKIRSTKLEDSAMYFCASSEALQINQPQHFGDGTRLSIL.